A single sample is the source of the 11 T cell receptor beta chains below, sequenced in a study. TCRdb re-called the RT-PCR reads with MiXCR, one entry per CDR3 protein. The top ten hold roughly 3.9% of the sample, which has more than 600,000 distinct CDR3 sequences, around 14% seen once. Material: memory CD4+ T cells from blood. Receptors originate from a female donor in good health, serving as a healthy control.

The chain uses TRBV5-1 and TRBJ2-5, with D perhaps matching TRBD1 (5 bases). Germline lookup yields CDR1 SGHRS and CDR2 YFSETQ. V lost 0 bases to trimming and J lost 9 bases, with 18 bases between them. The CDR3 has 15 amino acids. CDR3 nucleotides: TGCGCCAGCAGCTTGGGAGGACACCTTACTATGGCCCAGTACTTC. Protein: CASSLGGHLTMAQYF. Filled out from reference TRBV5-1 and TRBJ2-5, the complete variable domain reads KAGVTQTPRYLIKTRGQQVTLSCSPISGHRSVSWYQQTPGQGLQFLFEYFSETQRNKGNFPGRFSGRQFSNSRSEMNVSTLELGDSALYLCASSLGGHLTMAQYFGPGTRLLVL.

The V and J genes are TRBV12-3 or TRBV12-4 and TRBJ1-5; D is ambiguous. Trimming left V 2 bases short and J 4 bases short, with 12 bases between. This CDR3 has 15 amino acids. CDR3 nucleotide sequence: TGTGCCAGCAGTTTAAGGGCAGGATTAAATCAGCCCCAGCATTTT. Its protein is CASSLRAGLNQPQHF.

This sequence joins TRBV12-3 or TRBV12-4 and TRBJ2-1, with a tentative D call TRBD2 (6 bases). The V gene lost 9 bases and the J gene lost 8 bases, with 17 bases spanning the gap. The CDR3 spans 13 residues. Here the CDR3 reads CASRLGSVDEQFF. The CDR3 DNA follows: TGTGCCAGTCGTCTCGGGAGCGTTGATGAGCAGTTCTTC.

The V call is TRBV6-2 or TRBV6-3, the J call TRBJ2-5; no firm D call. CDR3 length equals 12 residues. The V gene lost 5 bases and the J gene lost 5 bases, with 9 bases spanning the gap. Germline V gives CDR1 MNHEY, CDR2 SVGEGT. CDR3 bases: TGTGCCAGCAGTCAGTTCGGGGAGACCCAGTACTTC. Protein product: CASSQFGETQYF.

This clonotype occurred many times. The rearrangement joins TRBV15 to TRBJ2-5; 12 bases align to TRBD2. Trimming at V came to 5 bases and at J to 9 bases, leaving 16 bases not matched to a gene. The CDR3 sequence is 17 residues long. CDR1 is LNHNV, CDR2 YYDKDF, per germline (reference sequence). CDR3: CATSQTSGGSNLRAQYF. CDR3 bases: TGTGCCACCAGCCAGACTAGCGGGGGATCGAACCTGCGGGCCCAGTACTTC.

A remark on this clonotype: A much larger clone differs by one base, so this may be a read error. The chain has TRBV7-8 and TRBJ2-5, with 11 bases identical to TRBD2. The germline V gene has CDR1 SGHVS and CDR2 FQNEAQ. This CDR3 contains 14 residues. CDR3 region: CASGFGLAGETQYF. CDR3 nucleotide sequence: TGTGCCAGCGGCTTTGGACTAGCGGGAGAGACCCAGTACTTC.

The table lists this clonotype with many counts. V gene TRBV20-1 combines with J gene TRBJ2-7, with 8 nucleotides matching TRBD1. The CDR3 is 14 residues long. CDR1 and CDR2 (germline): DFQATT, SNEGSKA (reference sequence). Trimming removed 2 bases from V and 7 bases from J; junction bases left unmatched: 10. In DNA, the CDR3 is TGCAGTGCTAGACCCCGGGACAGGACCTTGGAGCAGTACTTC. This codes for CSARPRDRTLEQYF.

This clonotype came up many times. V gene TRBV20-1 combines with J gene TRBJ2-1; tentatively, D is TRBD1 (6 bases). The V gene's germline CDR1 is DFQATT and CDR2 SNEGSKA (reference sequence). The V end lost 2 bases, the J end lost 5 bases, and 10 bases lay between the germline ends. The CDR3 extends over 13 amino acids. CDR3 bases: TGCAGTGCTAGACGGACAGCGGACAATGAGCAGTTCTTC. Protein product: CSARRTADNEQFF.

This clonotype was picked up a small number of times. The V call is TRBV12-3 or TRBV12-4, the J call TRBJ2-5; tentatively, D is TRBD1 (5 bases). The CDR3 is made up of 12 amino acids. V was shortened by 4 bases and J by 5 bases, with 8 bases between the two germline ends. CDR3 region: CASSSQVETQYF. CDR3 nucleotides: TGTGCCAGCAGTTCACAGGTGGAGACCCAGTACTTC.

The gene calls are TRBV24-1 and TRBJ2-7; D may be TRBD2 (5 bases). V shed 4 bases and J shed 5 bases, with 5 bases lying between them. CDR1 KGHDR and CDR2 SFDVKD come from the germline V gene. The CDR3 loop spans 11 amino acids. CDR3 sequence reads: CATSEEDEQYF. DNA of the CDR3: TGTGCCACCAGTGAGGAGGACGAGCAGTACTTC.

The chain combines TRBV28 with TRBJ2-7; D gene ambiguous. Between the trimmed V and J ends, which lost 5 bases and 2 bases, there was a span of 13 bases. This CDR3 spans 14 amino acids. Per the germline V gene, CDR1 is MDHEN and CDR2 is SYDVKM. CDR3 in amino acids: CASSGIRSAYEQYF. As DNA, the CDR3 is TGTGCCAGCAGTGGGATTAGATCCGCCTACGAGCAGTACTTC.